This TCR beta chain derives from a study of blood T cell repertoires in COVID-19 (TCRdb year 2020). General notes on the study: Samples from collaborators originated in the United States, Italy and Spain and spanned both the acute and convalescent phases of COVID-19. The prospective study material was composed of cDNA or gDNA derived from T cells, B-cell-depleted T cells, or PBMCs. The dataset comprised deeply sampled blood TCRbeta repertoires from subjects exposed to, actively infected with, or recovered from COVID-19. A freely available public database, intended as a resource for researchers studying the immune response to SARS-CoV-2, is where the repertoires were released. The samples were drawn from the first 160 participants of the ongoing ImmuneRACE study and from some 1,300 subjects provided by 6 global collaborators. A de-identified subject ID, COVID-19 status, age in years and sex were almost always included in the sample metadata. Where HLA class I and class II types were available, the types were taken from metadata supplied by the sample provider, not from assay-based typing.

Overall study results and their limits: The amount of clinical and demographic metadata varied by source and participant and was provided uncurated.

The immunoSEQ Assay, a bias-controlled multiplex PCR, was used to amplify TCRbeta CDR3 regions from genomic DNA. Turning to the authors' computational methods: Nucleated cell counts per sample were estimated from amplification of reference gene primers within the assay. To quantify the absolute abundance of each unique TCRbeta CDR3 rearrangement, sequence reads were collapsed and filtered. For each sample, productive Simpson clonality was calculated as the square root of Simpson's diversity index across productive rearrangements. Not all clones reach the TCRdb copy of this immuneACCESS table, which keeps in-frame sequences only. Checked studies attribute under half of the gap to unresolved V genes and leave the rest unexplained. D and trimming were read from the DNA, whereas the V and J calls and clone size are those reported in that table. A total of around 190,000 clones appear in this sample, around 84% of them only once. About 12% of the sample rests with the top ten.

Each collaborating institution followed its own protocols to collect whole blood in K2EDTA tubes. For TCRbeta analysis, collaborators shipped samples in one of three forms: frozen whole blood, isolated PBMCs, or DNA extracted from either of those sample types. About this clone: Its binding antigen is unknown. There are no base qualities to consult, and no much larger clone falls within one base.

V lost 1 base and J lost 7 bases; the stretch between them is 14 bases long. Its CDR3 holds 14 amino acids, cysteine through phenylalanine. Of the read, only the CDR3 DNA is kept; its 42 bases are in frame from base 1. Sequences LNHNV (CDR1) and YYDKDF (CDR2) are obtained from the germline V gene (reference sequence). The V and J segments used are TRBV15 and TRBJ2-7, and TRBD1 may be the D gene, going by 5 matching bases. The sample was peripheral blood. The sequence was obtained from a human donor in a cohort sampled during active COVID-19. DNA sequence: TGTGCCACCAGCAGAGTGAACAGGTCGTGGGAGCAGTACTTC. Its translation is CATSRVNRSWEQYF.